The 18 T cell receptor beta chains below all came from one sample that was sequenced in a study of T-cell memory formation after mild COVID-19 (dated by TCRdb to the early 2020s). The method behind the library was 5' RACE. The sequencing machine was an Illumina NovaSeq 6000. Using fastp at Q25 and MiXCR, TCRdb reprocessed the public reads and kept productive beta chains. Rows merge per CDR3 protein into single entries with the most common DNA and genes. For this sample there are 250,000 to 350,000 distinct CDR3 sequences; about 13% appear just once. The top ten clonotypes cover roughly 23% of the sample. Sample: PBMCs or a T cell subset sorted from them (not recorded which). These receptors all come from a young man who had mild COVID-19 (a few samples of this study predate the infection). The sample titles of this study are shuffled in the database, so cell type and time point are left out; the donor was told from shared clones.

This chain joins TRBV7-6 and TRBJ1-6, with no clear D. Trimming cost V 3 bases and J 6 bases, with 9 bases left between them. Germline assignment: CDR1 SGHVS and CDR2 FNYEAQ. The CDR3 has 14 residues. CDR3 nucleotide sequence: TGTGCCAGCAGCTTTAGGGTAGTTAATTCACCCCTCCACTTT. As protein: CASSFRVVNSPLHF.

This clonotype was picked up a small number of times. This chain uses TRBV4-2 with TRBJ1-5; D is uncertain. The germline CDR1 and CDR2 sequences are LGHNA and YNFKEQ. CDR3 length: 16 residues. With 0 bases removed from V and 1 base from J, the gap between germline ends came to 10 bases. This CDR3 is CASSQEGRESNQPQHF. The CDR3 DNA reads TGTGCCAGCAGCCAAGAAGGGAGGGAGAGCAATCAGCCCCAGCATTTT.

The rearrangement uses TRBV20-1 and TRBJ1-1; 9 bases are shared with TRBD1. CDR1 DFQATT and CDR2 SNEGSKA come from the germline V gene (reference sequence). The CDR3 is made up of 16 amino acids. Trimming removed 4 bases from V and 5 bases from J; junction bases left unmatched: 14. CDR3 in amino acids: CSANNPQGARGTEAFF. CDR3 bases: TGCAGTGCTAATAACCCACAGGGGGCACGCGGGACTGAAGCTTTCTTT.

The chain employs TRBV2 and TRBJ2-3; D perhaps matches TRBD2 (5 bases). The length of the CDR3 is 14 residues. The germline V gene encodes CDR1 SNHLY and CDR2 FYNNEI. Trimming left V 0 bases short and J 10 bases short, with 14 bases between. The CDR3 is CASSEALAATAQYF. The CDR3 DNA reads as TGTGCCAGCAGTGAAGCGCTAGCCGCGACCGCGCAGTATTTT. The variable domain in full, completed from reference TRBV2 and TRBJ2-3, reads EPEVTQTPSHQVTQMGQEVILRCVPISNHLYFYWYRQILGQKVEFLVSFYNNEISEKSEIFDDQFSVERPDGSNFTLKIRSTKLEDSAMYFCASSEALAATAQYFGPGTRLTVL.

J is TRBJ1-6 and V is TRBV6-2 or TRBV6-3; D uncertain. The CDR3 sequence is 12 residues long. The ends were cut back, 7 bases at V and 7 bases at J, with 8 bases in the middle. Germline V gene data show CDR1 as MNHEY and CDR2 as SVGEGT. This CDR3 is CASTRLNSPLHF. The CDR3 DNA follows: TGTGCCAGCACGCGGCTGAATTCACCCCTCCACTTT.

The chain is built from TRBV6-5 and TRBJ1-2, with D perhaps TRBD1 (6 bases). In germline, CDR1 is MNHEY, CDR2 SVGAGI. V lost 7 bases to trimming and J lost 3 bases, with 12 bases between them. This CDR3 has 13 amino acids. CDR3 in DNA: TGTGCCAGCACCCAGTACAGGGACTATGGCTACACCTTC. Protein product: CASTQYRDYGYTF.

This clonotype was recorded at least ten times. The J gene is TRBJ2-4, the V gene TRBV7-2; D is unresolved. Trimming pared 0 bases from V and 8 bases from J, leaving 11 bases between. The CDR3 covers 14 residues. Per the germline V gene, CDR1 is SGHTA and CDR2 is FQGNSA. This CDR3 is CASSLAGPRDIQYF. CDR3 nucleotides: TGTGCCAGCAGCTTAGCAGGCCCTCGGGACATTCAGTACTTC. The entire variable domain, with the rest obtained from reference TRBV7-2 and TRBJ2-4, is as follows: GAGVSQSPSNKVTEKGKDVELRCDPISGHTALYWYRQSLGQGLEFLIYFQGNSAPDKSGLPSDRFSAERTGGSVSTLTIQRTQQEDSAVYLCASSLAGPRDIQYFGAGTRLSVL.

This clonotype showed up many times. The V gene is TRBV6-1, the J gene TRBJ1-2; 7 bases map to TRBD1. This CDR3 is 15 amino acids long. Germline CDR1 is MNHNS and CDR2 is SASEGT. The ends lost 2 bases at V and 4 bases at J; junction bases unmatched: 7. The DNA of the CDR3 is TGTGCCAGCAGTGAAAGTGAAGGGGGCGGCTATGGCTACACCTTC. It is translated as CASSESEGGGYGYTF.

V gene TRBV7-8 combines with J gene TRBJ2-6; no reliable D call. Germline CDR1 and CDR2: SGHVS and FQNEAQ. There are 18 residues in the CDR3. The V and J ends lost 5 bases and 1 base respectively, with 18 bases between them. CDR3 bases: TGTGCCAGCAGCGCATCAAGAAATGACTTGTCTGGGGCCAACGTCCTGACTTTC. Translating it yields CASSASRNDLSGANVLTF. Complete variable domain (other parts from reference TRBV7-8 and TRBJ2-6): GAGVSQSPRYKVAKRGQDVALRCDPISGHVSLFWYQQALGQGPEFLTYFQNEAQLDKSGLPSDRFFAERPEGSVSTLKIQRTQQEDSAVYLCASSASRNDLSGANVLTFGAGSRLTVL.

This clonotype has more than one count but fewer than ten. This rearrangement joins TRBV20-1 to TRBJ2-1, with 11 bases lining up with TRBD2. V was pared by 5 bases and J by 3 bases, with 9 bases of the junction left unmatched. This CDR3 comprises 16 residues. The germline gives CDR1 DFQATT, CDR2 SNEGSKA (reference sequence). The chain's CDR3 is CSADGTSGDNYNEQFF. In nucleotides, the CDR3 is TGCAGTGCTGACGGGACTAGCGGTGATAACTACAATGAGCAGTTCTTC.

This clonotype was found a few times. The V call is TRBV5-5, the J call TRBJ2-2, with 7 positions matching TRBD2. The CDR3 extends over 15 amino acids. Germline values: CDR1 SGHKS, CDR2 YYEKEE (reference sequence). The J segment lost 3 bases and the V segment lost 2 bases, leaving 4 bases of the junction unmatched. The CDR3 nucleotides read TGTGCCAGCAGCTTCCGGGGGGATCACACCGGGGAGCTGTTTTTT. Its translation is CASSFRGDHTGELFF.

This chain uses TRBV6-5 with TRBJ1-4; 8 nucleotides agree with TRBD1. CDR1 and CDR2 (germline): MNHEY, SVGAGI. The CDR3 has 13 amino acids. Unmatched junction bases numbered 3, after V lost 7 bases and J lost 5 bases. The CDR3 spells CASMDRANEKLFF. In DNA, the CDR3 is TGTGCCAGCATGGACAGGGCAAATGAAAAACTGTTTTTT.

This chain joins TRBV7-9 and TRBJ2-2; 7 nucleotides agree with TRBD2. Germline values: CDR1 SEHNR, CDR2 FQNEAQ (reference sequence). This CDR3 spans 16 amino acids. The ends lost 5 bases at V and 6 bases at J; junction bases unmatched: 12. The CDR3 region has the DNA TGTGCCAGCAGCCCGAGCGGGGAGCGCCGTTCCGGGGAGCTGTTTTTT. Protein product: CASSPSGERRSGELFF.

This clonotype has only a few counts. The V gene is TRBV10-2, the J gene TRBJ1-5; D is unresolved. CDR3 size: 13 residues. The V end was cut by 3 bases, the J end by 7 bases, with 10 bases between. Per the germline V gene, CDR1 is WSHSY and CDR2 is SAAADI. Written as DNA, the CDR3 is TGCGCCAGCAGTGACTTTGAACTCCAGCCCCAGCATTTT. As protein: CASSDFELQPQHF.

The gene calls are TRBV9 and TRBJ2-3; D is unresolved. Germline V gene sequence: CDR1 SGDLS, CDR2 YYNGEE. The CDR3 consists of 14 residues. V was pared by 3 bases and J by 5 bases, with 13 bases between. This CDR3 reads CASSARSSRDTQYF. CDR3 bases: TGTGCCAGCAGCGCCCGGAGCTCCCGAGATACGCAGTATTTT.

This chain uses TRBV11-3 with TRBJ2-1; no firm D call. The V and J ends lost 2 bases and 0 bases respectively, with 8 bases between them. Per the germline V gene, CDR1 is SGHNT and CDR2 is YENEEA. The CDR3 is made up of 15 amino acids. DNA for the CDR3: TGTGCCAGCAGCTTAACCGTGGTCTCCTACAATGAGCAGTTCTTC. This sequence encodes CASSLTVVSYNEQFF.

The chain joins TRBV6-6 to TRBJ2-1, with TRBD2 identical over 8 bases. CDR3 length: 14 amino acids. The J segment lost 2 bases and the V segment lost 6 bases, leaving 3 bases of the junction unmatched. CDR1 and CDR2 (germline): MNHNY, SVGAGI (reference sequence). The CDR3 sequence is CASRSGGAYNEQFF. The CDR3 DNA reads as TGTGCCAGCAGATCCGGGGGGGCCTACAATGAGCAGTTCTTC.

This clonotype showed up just a few times. V and J are TRBV6-5 and TRBJ1-5; 7 bases agree with TRBD1. The V and J ends lost 5 bases and 5 bases, in that order; junction bases with no gene match: 9. CDR3 length: 15 amino acids. The germline V gene has CDR1 MNHEY and CDR2 SVGAGI. This CDR3 is CASSHGTESDQPQHF. The CDR3 DNA reads TGTGCCAGCAGTCACGGGACAGAGTCCGATCAGCCCCAGCATTTT.